This T cell receptor (beta chain) was retrieved from a study of chemoradiotherapy in HPV16-positive cancers. About this clone: The antigen is not known.

Overall study results and limits: Candidate HPV-specific clones and E7-related TCR motifs grew in tumor during treatment.

Sequencing used immunoSEQ multiplex PCR; TCRdb keeps in-frame clones, though not all of them. Of under 85,000 clones listed, about 88% are singletons. The CDR3 is 14 residues long. Trimming cost V 6 bases and J 6 bases, with 14 bases left between them. Germline CDR1 reads MGHDK; CDR2 reads SYGVNS. Repertoires were sampled repeatedly during chemoradiotherapy. Sequencing used blood, obtained from a patient who underwent chemoradiotherapy. V gene TRBV25-1 combines with J gene TRBJ2-2; D gene unclear. The receptor's source is a human donor with HPV-associated anogenital cancer. This chain's CDR3 is CASSPPVEAGELFF. CDR3 bases: TGTGCCAGCAGCCCCCCGGTGGAAGCCGGGGAGCTGTTTTTT.